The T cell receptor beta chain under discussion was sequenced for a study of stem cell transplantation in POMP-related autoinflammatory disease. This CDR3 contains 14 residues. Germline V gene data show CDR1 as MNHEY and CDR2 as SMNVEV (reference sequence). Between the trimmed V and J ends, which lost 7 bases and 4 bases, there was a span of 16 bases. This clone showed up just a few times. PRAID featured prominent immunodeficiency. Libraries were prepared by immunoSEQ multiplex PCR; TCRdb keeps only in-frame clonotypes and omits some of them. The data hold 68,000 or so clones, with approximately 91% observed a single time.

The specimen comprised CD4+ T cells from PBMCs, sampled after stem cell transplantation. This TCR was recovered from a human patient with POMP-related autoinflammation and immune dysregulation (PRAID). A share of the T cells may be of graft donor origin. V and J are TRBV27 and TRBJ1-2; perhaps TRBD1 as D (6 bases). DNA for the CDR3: TGTGCCAGCACCCCGGGGGGGGCTGGCTATGGCTACACCTTC. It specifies CASTPGGAGYGYTF.